The next 23 T cell receptor beta chains were all read from a single sample in a study of blood T cell repertoires in COVID-19. Using immunoSEQ multiplex PCR, the repertoire was profiled, and TCRdb retains in-frame clones only, with some absent. Among some 42,000 clones listed, roughly 73% were seen once. Sequenced: peripheral blood. Source of these receptors: a woman in her 70s with acute or convalescent COVID-19.

The chain combines TRBV7-8 with TRBJ2-1; 10 nucleotides line up with TRBD2. CDR1 and CDR2 from the germline V gene are SGHVS and FQNEAQ. The CDR3 covers 17 residues. Germline trimming cut 5 bases from V and 0 bases from J; bases unmatched to any gene: 7. Here the CDR3 DNA reads TGTGCCAGCAGCCATGGACTAGCGGTTTCCTCCTACAATGAGCAGTTCTTC. Translated: CASSHGLAVSSYNEQFF. The whole variable domain, filled in from reference TRBV7-8 and TRBJ2-1, reads GAGVSQSPRYKVAKRGQDVALRCDPISGHVSLFWYQQALGQGPEFLTYFQNEAQLDKSGLPSDRFFAERPEGSVSTLKIQRTQQEDSAVYLCASSHGLAVSSYNEQFFGPGTRLTVL.

The chain uses TRBV18 and TRBJ2-5; perhaps TRBD2 as D (5 bases). The CDR3 sequence is 13 residues long. The V gene lost 3 bases and the J gene lost 2 bases, with 7 bases spanning the gap. Germline V gene sequence: CDR1 KGHSH, CDR2 LQKENI. CDR3 bases: TGTGCCAGCTCACCCGGACTGCAAGAGACCCAGTACTTC. This encodes CASSPGLQETQYF.

This rearrangement joins TRBV3-1 (or the pseudogene TRBV3-2) to TRBJ1-5; D unresolved. The CDR3 covers 12 residues. Per germline, CDR1 LGHDT and CDR2 YNNKEL (reference sequence). The V gene lost 1 base and the J gene lost 6 bases, with 4 bases spanning the gap. The CDR3 loop is CASSQGAQPQHF. DNA for the CDR3: TGTGCCAGCAGCCAAGGGGCTCAGCCCCAGCATTTT.

CDR3 residues: CASSLGQGNYGYTF. CDR3 coding DNA: TGTGCCAGCAGCCTCGGGCAGGGGAACTATGGCTACACCTTC. This chain connects TRBV7-2 to TRBJ1-2; a possible D gene is TRBD1 (6 bases). This CDR3 spans 14 amino acids. The germline CDR1 and CDR2 sequences are SGHTA and FQGNSA. V lost 5 bases to trimming and J lost 2 bases, with 12 bases between them.

This sequence joins TRBV19 and TRBJ2-7; TRBD2 might be the D (5 bases). The CDR3 is made up of 13 amino acids. Trimming shortened V by 7 bases and J by 0 bases, and 10 bases separated the two germline ends. The germline gives CDR1 LNHDA, CDR2 SQIVND (reference sequence). The CDR3 sequence: CASKAESSYEQYF. CDR3 sequence (DNA): TGTGCCAGTAAAGCGGAAAGCTCCTACGAGCAGTACTTC. Full variable domain (remainder filled in from reference TRBV19 and TRBJ2-7): DGGITQSPKYLFRKEGQNVTLSCEQNLNHDAMYWYRQDPGQGLRLIYYSQIVNDFQKGDIAEGYSVSREKKESFPLTVTSAQKNPTAFYLCASKAESSYEQYFGPGTRLTVT.

The rearrangement uses TRBV30 and TRBJ1-5, with 7 positions matching TRBD1. There are 13 residues in the CDR3. Germline V gene sequence: CDR1 GTSNPN, CDR2 SVGIG (reference sequence). V was pared by 1 base and J by 7 bases, with 4 bases of the junction left unmatched. CDR3 in amino acids: CAWSEGGDQPQHF. In nucleotides, the CDR3 is TGTGCCTGGAGTGAAGGGGGCGACCAGCCCCAGCATTTT. Looking up the rest from reference TRBV30 and TRBJ1-5 gives the full variable domain: SQTIHQWPATLVQPVGSPLSLECTVEGTSNPNLYWYRQAAGRGLQLLFYSVGIGQISSEVPQNLSASRPQDRQFILSSKKLLLSDSGFYLCAWSEGGDQPQHFGDGTRLSIL.

The chain is built from TRBV5-4 and TRBJ1-2; 9 bases are shared with TRBD1. There are 16 residues in the CDR3. In germline, CDR1 is SGHNT, CDR2 YYREEE (reference sequence). V was clipped by 0 bases and J by 7 bases; unmatched bases: 10. The CDR3 loop reads CASSLGLPGQGSGYTF. The DNA of the CDR3 is TGTGCCAGCAGCTTGGGGCTTCCGGGACAGGGAAGTGGCTACACCTTC.

The CDR3 loop reads CASSRTSYEQYF. The CDR3 DNA reads as TGTGCCAGCAGCCGGACATCCTACGAGCAGTACTTC. The chain links TRBV3-1 (or the pseudogene TRBV3-2) to TRBJ2-7, with TRBD1 as a possible D gene (5 bases). V was clipped by 4 bases and J by 1 base, with 5 bases between them. CDR3 length: 12 residues. Germline CDR1 is LGHDT and CDR2 is YNNKEL (reference sequence).

The chain links TRBV4-1 to TRBJ2-4, with D perhaps matching TRBD2 (6 bases). Germline CDR1 and CDR2: MGHRA and YSYEKL. Trimming took 0 bases from V and 6 from J, leaving 12 bases between them. The CDR3 spans 15 residues. The CDR3 coding sequence is TGCGCCAGCAGCCAAGACGGGAGAGGGAGAAACATTCAGTACTTC. It yields the protein CASSQDGRGRNIQYF.

This clone was counted only a few times. The chain employs TRBV18 and TRBJ1-5; 8 bases map to TRBD1. V gave up 6 bases and J gave up 5 bases; unmatched junction bases: 3. Per the germline V gene, CDR1 is KGHSH and CDR2 is LQKENI. The CDR3 is made up of 13 amino acids. The CDR3 region has the DNA TGTGCCAGCTCCACGGACAGGGATCAGCCCCAGCATTTT. Translating it yields CASSTDRDQPQHF.

This chain connects TRBV6-5 to TRBJ1-1; 8 bases are a match to TRBD1. Germline lookup yields CDR1 MNHEY and CDR2 SVGAGI. V lost 4 bases and J lost 5; bases outside the gene matches: 9. CDR3 length: 15 amino acids. The CDR3 reads CASSSPARGLTEAFF. The CDR3 region has the DNA TGTGCCAGCAGTTCCCCGGCCAGGGGGCTGACTGAAGCTTTCTTT.

V is TRBV24-1 and J is TRBJ2-1; 11 nucleotides align to TRBD2. Trimming removed 3 bases from V and 8 bases from J; junction bases left unmatched: 14. The germline CDR1 and CDR2 sequences are KGHDR and SFDVKD. This CDR3 contains 18 residues. The CDR3 DNA reads TGTGCCACCAGTGATCCCTCCGGACTAGCGGGTCATTGGGATGAGCAGTTCTTC. Translation: CATSDPSGLAGHWDEQFF.

This clone was counted once. The chain employs TRBV7-2 and TRBJ1-1; TRBD1 matches at 8 bases. The CDR3 loop spans 15 amino acids. The trim removed 1 base at V and 7 bases at J, leaving 8 bases unmatched. Germline loops: CDR1 SGHTA, CDR2 FQGNSA. The CDR3: CASSLEAGGIGEAFF. For the CDR3, the DNA is TGTGCCAGCAGCTTAGAGGCAGGGGGCATCGGTGAAGCTTTCTTT.

V usage is TRBV6-5 and J usage is TRBJ2-3; D is unresolved. CDR1 and CDR2 (germline): MNHEY, SVGAGI. CDR3 length: 14 residues. The V gene lost 6 bases and the J gene lost 2 bases, with 12 bases spanning the gap. The CDR3 loop is CASSPSFSTDTQYF. The CDR3 DNA is TGTGCCAGCAGCCCCTCGTTCTCCACAGATACGCAGTATTTT.

This clone appeared a few times. A read error may account for a junction end that differs from germline. The chain combines TRBV7-7 with TRBJ2-1; 9 bases agree with TRBD1. Germline V gene lookup returns CDR1 SSHAT and CDR2 FNYEAQ (reference sequence). The CDR3 length is 15 residues. CDR3 bases: TGTGCTAGCAGCTTAGTTGGGGGACAGGGAAATGAGCAGTTCTTC. This gives the protein CASSLVGGQGNEQFF.

V is TRBV28 and J is TRBJ2-2; 8 nucleotides match TRBD1. CDR1 is MDHEN and CDR2 is SYDVKM in the germline V gene. Trimming removed 5 bases from V and 7 bases from J; junction bases left unmatched: 3. The CDR3 is made up of 13 amino acids. CDR3 sequence (DNA): TGTGCCAGCAGTAGACAGGGGTTCGGGGAGCTGTTTTTT. Translated, it gives CASSRQGFGELFF.

V is TRBV19 and J is TRBJ2-1, with TRBD2 matching 9 bases. Unmatched junction bases numbered 2, after V lost 5 bases and J lost 3 bases. This CDR3 is 14 amino acids long. Germline V lookup: CDR1 LNHDA, CDR2 SQIVND (reference sequence). CDR3 coding DNA: TGTGCCAGTAGTTTTAGCGGGGGCTACAATGAGCAGTTCTTC. Protein sequence: CASSFSGGYNEQFF.

The count of this clone is one. The chain combines TRBV6-5 with TRBJ1-1; tentatively, D is TRBD1 (6 bases). The ends were cut back, 7 bases at V and 11 bases at J, with 20 bases in the middle. This CDR3 is 13 amino acids long. Germline CDR1 is MNHEY and CDR2 is SVGAGI. In nucleotides, the CDR3 is TGTGCCAGCACCGAGGCGGACAGACGGACGGCTTTCTTT. Residues: CASTEADRRTAFF.

This clone has only a few counts. The rearrangement joins TRBV21-1 to TRBJ1-1. TRBV21-1 is a pseudogene. The CDR3 is 16 residues long. The CDR3, as DNA: TGTGCCAGCAGCAAAGCGCTCGGGTCGAGGGAGGCTGAAGCTTTCTTT. This sequence encodes CASSKALGSREAEAFF.

The chain has TRBV10-3 and TRBJ2-7; no firm D call. The V end lost 1 base, the J end lost 0 bases, and 4 bases lay between the germline ends. This CDR3 spans 13 amino acids. Germline loops: CDR1 ENHRY, CDR2 SYGVKD. CDR3 DNA sequence: TGTGCCATCAGTGAGTTTAGCTCCTACGAGCAGTACTTC. Its protein product is CAISEFSSYEQYF.

V usage is TRBV18 and J usage is TRBJ2-7; 9 bases are a match to TRBD1. The V segment lost 4 bases and the J segment 7 bases; nucleotides outside the gene matches: 17. Germline assignment: CDR1 KGHSH and CDR2 LQKENI. The CDR3 runs 17 residues. DNA of the CDR3: TGTGCCAGCTCACGCGGTTCCTCCGGGACAGGGTTAGGGGAGCAGTACTTC. Protein: CASSRGSSGTGLGEQYF.

V gene TRBV7-9 combines with J gene TRBJ2-2; 16 positions match TRBD2. Trimming at V came to 5 bases and at J to 3 bases, leaving 6 bases not matched to a gene. The CDR3 is 18 amino acids. Germline CDR1 is SEHNR and CDR2 is FQNEAQ (reference sequence). This CDR3 reads CASSRGTSGRVDTGELFF. CDR3 sequence (DNA): TGTGCCAGCAGCCGAGGGACTAGCGGGAGGGTCGACACCGGGGAGCTGTTTTTT.

This clone was detected a few times. The chain is built from TRBV7-2 and TRBJ2-7; TRBD1 aligns across 7 bases. J was trimmed by 2 bases and V by 4 bases; bases with no gene match: 5. The CDR3 totals 14 residues. Germline CDR1 and CDR2: SGHTA and FQGNSA. The CDR3 DNA reads TGTGCCAGCAGCTCGACAGGACAGGCCTACGAGCAGTACTTC. This codes for CASSSTGQAYEQYF.